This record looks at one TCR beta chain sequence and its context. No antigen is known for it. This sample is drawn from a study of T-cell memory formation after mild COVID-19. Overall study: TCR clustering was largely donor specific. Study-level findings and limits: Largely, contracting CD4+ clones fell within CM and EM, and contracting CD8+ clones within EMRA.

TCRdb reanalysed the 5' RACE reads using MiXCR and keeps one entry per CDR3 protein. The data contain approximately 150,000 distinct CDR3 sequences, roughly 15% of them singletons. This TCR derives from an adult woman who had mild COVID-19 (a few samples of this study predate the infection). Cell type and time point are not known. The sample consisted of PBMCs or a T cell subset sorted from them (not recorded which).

This CDR3 is CSASLAGGIYNEQFF. The CDR3 DNA sequence: TGCAGTGCTAGTTTAGCGGGGGGCATATACAATGAGCAGTTCTTC. The genes are TRBV20-1 and TRBJ2-1; TRBD2 aligns across 10 bases. The CDR3 covers 15 residues. V lost 3 bases, J lost 4 bases, and 6 bases stayed unmatched. The germline V gene has CDR1 DFQATT and CDR2 SNEGSKA (reference sequence).